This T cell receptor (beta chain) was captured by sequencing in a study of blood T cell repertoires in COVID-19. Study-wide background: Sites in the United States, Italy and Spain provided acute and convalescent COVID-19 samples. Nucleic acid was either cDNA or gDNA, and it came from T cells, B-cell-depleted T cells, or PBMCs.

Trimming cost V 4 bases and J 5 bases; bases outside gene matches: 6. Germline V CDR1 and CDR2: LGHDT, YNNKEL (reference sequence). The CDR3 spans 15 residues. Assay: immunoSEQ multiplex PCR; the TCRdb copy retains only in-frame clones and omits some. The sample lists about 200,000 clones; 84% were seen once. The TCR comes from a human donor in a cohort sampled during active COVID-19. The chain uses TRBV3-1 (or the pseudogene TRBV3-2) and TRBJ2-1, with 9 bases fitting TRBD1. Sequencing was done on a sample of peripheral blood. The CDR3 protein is CASSPIQGADNEQFF. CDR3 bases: TGTGCCAGCAGCCCCATACAGGGGGCCGACAATGAGCAGTTCTTC.